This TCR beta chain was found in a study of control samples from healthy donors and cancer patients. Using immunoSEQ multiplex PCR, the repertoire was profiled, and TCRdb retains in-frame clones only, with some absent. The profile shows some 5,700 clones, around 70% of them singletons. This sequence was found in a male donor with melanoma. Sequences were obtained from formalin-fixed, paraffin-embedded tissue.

As DNA, the CDR3 is TGTGCCAGCCGTTATTCAGGAGGGCTCTATGGCTACACCTTC. It codes for CASRYSGGLYGYTF. The chain links TRBV2 to TRBJ1-2; D remains unclear. V was shortened by 8 bases and J by 4 bases, with 17 bases between the two germline ends. This CDR3 comprises 14 residues. Germline CDR1 SNHLY, CDR2 FYNNEI.